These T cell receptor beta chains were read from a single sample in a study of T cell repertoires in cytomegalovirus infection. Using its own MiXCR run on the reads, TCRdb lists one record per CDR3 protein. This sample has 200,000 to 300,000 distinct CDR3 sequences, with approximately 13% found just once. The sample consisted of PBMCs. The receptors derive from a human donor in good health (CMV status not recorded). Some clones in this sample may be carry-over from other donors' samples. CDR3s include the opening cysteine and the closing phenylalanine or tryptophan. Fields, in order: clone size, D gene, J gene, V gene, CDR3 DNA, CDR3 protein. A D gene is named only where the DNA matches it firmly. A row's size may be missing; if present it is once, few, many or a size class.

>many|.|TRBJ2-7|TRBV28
TGTGCCAGCAGTTTATCGCTAGCCGCCAGCGAGCAGTACTTC
CASSLSLAASEQYF
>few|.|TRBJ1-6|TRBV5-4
TGTGCCAGCAGCTTCGAGTCCGGTTCACCCCTCCACTTT
CASSFESGSPLHF
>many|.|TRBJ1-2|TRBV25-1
TGTGCCAGCAGGACCCCAGGGGACTATGGCTACACCTTC
CASRTPGDYGYTF
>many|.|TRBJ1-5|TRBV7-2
TGTGCCAGCAGCCTCGGCGTGAGTAGCAATCAGCCCCAGCATTTT
CASSLGVSSNQPQHF
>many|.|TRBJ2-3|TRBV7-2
TGTGCCAGCAGCTCAGGACGGACCTATACGCAGTATTTT
CASSSGRTYTQYF
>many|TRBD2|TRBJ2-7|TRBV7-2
TGTGCCAGCAGCTTAGCGGGGGGGTCCCACGAGCAGTACTTC
CASSLAGGSHEQYF
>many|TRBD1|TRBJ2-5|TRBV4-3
TGCGCCAGCAGCCAAGGACAGGGGACCCAAGAGACCCAGTACTTC
CASSQGQGTQETQYF
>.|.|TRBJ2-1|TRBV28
TGTGCCAGCAGTTTCACCCACGGGTCGAGCTCCTACAATGAGCAGTTCTTC
CASSFTHGSSSYNEQFF
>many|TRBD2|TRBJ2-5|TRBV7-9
TGTGCCAGCAGCCCGACTAGCGGGGGGGCAAGGGAGGAGACCCAGTACTTC
CASSPTSGGAREETQYF
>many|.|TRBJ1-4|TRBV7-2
TGTGCCAGCAGCTTAGGGTTTAGGACCCCAGCAACTAATGAAAAACTGTTTTTT
CASSLGFRTPATNEKLFF
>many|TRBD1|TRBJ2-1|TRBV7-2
TGTGCCAGCAGCTTAGGGATGGGACAGCTAAGTGATGAGCAGTTCTTC
CASSLGMGQLSDEQFF
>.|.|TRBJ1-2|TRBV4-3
TGCGCCAGCAGCCAAGATGCGGCAGCTTTCGGCTACACCTTC
CASSQDAAAFGYTF
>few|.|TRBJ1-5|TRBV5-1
TGCGCCAGCAGCTTGACCGGGACGCATCAGCCCCAGCATTTT
CASSLTGTHQPQHF
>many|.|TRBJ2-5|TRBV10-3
TGTGCCATCAGTCGAGGGGGGACAGATAGGAGAGAGACCCAGTACTTC
CAISRGGTDRRETQYF
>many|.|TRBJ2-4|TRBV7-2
TGTGCCAGCAGCCGTACCGGGGCAGAAAACATTCAGTACTTC
CASSRTGAENIQYF
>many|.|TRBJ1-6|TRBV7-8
TGTGCCAGCAGCTCTACGCCCAATTCACCCCTCCACTTT
CASSSTPNSPLHF
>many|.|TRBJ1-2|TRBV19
TGTGCCAGCCTTACCGCGGCTACCACCTCTAACTATGGCTACACCTTC
CASLTAATTSNYGYTF
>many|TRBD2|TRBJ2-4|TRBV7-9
TGTGCCAGCAGCTCAGGGAGGGGCACCAATATCCAAAACATTCAGTACTTC
CASSSGRGTNIQNIQYF
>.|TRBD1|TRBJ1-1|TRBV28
TGTGCCAGCAGTTTAAGGGGGCCGTTGAACACTGAAGCTTTCTTT
CASSLRGPLNTEAFF
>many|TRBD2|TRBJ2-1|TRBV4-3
TGCGCCAGCAGCCAAGATCCTCTAGCGGGAGAGAGACAGTTCTTC
CASSQDPLAGERQFF
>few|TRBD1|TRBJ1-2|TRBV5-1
TGCGCCAGCAGCTTCGGACAGGGGGATCGCTATGGCTACACCTTC
CASSFGQGDRYGYTF
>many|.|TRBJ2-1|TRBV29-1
TGCAGCGGGGCCAGGGACGTTTACAATGAGCAGTTCTTC
CSGARDVYNEQFF
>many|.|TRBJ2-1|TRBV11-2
TGTGCCAGCAGCTTCGGGCCCCCCTACAATGAGCAGTTCTTC
CASSFGPPYNEQFF
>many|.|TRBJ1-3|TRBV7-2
TGTGCCAGCAGCTTAATTGGACCAACTGGAAACACCATATATTTT
CASSLIGPTGNTIYF